This is a list of T cell receptor beta chains from one sample in a study of cytomegalovirus exposure and HLA in healthy donors. The protocol was immunoSEQ multiplex PCR, while the TCRdb copy is restricted to in-frame clones and leaves out a portion. The sample has some 45,000 clones; about 47% are singletons. Sequencing was done on a sample of PBMCs. Source of these receptors: a human donor in good health. Each CDR3 is given with its conserved first and last residue. The order of the fields is clone size, V gene, D gene, J gene, CDR3 DNA, CDR3 protein. The D gene is left open where the match is weak. The size field is filled for only some rows; it gives once, few, many or a size class.

clone size: .; V gene: TRBV5-4; D gene: .; J gene: TRBJ1-2; CDR3 DNA: TGCGCCAGCAGCCAACAATACCGGGTGGACTACTATGGCTACACCTTC; CDR3 protein: CASSQQYRVDYYGYTF
clone size: .; V gene: TRBV28; D gene: .; J gene: TRBJ1-1; CDR3 DNA: TGTGCCAGCGCAAGCAGGGCGATGAACACTGAAGCTTTCTTT; CDR3 protein: CASASRAMNTEAFF
clone size: .; V gene: TRBV7-2; D gene: .; J gene: TRBJ2-3; CDR3 DNA: TGTGCCAGCAGCTTAGATCGAGGAAGCCAAGATACGCAGTATTTT; CDR3 protein: CASSLDRGSQDTQYF
clone size: once; V gene: TRBV19; D gene: .; J gene: TRBJ1-5; CDR3 DNA: TGTGCCAGTTGCGACAGGTCTAGGGGGCCCCAGCATTTT; CDR3 protein: CASCDRSRGPQHF
clone size: .; V gene: TRBV10-3; D gene: TRBD1; J gene: TRBJ1-6; CDR3 DNA: TGTGCCATCAGTGACCTCGGGACAGGTCTTGGCTCACCCCTCCACTTT; CDR3 protein: CAISDLGTGLGSPLHF
clone size: few; V gene: TRBV5-8; D gene: TRBD1; J gene: TRBJ1-6; CDR3 DNA: TGTGCCAGCAGCGACGACAGGGGCGGTCCCTATAATTCACCCCTCCACTTT; CDR3 protein: CASSDDRGGPYNSPLHF
clone size: .; V gene: TRBV29-1; D gene: TRBD1; J gene: TRBJ1-1; CDR3 DNA: TGCAGCGTGCCCAGGGGGCAGCGCACTGAAGCTTTCTTT; CDR3 protein: CSVPRGQRTEAFF
clone size: .; V gene: TRBV10-3; D gene: TRBD1; J gene: TRBJ1-2; CDR3 DNA: TGTGCCATCAGTCAAAAGGGGGCGACAGGGCCCCCGAGGGGCTACACCTTC; CDR3 protein: CAISQKGATGPPRGYTF
clone size: few; V gene: TRBV7-3; D gene: TRBD2; J gene: TRBJ2-1; CDR3 DNA: TGTGCCAGCAGCTGGACTAGCGGGAGGGCCGATGAGCAGTTCTTC; CDR3 protein: CASSWTSGRADEQFF
clone size: .; V gene: TRBV7-9; D gene: .; J gene: TRBJ1-2; CDR3 DNA: TGTGCCAGCAGCTCAGGGGTGGATGGCTACACCTTC; CDR3 protein: CASSSGVDGYTF
clone size: .; V gene: TRBV18; D gene: .; J gene: TRBJ1-1; CDR3 DNA: TGTGCCAGCTCACCAACAGGAACGAACACTGAAGCTTTCTTT; CDR3 protein: CASSPTGTNTEAFF
clone size: .; V gene: TRBV18; D gene: .; J gene: TRBJ2-1; CDR3 DNA: TGTGCCAGCTCACCCGCAGGGTTTACCTACAATGAGCAGTTCTTC; CDR3 protein: CASSPAGFTYNEQFF
clone size: few; V gene: TRBV4-2; D gene: .; J gene: TRBJ1-1; CDR3 DNA: TGTGCCAGCAGCCGGGGGGGGGACACTGAAGCTTTCTTT; CDR3 protein: CASSRGGDTEAFF
clone size: .; V gene: TRBV7-2; D gene: .; J gene: TRBJ1-1; CDR3 DNA: TGTGCCAGCAGCTTAGAAGGGGCAGGGCGTAAGAACACTGAAGCTTTCTTT; CDR3 protein: CASSLEGAGRKNTEAFF
clone size: few; V gene: TRBV18; D gene: .; J gene: TRBJ2-5; CDR3 DNA: TGTGCCAGCTCACCACGCTCTGGCGGCCAAGAGACCCAGTACTTC; CDR3 protein: CASSPRSGGQETQYF
clone size: .; V gene: TRBV6-5; D gene: .; J gene: TRBJ1-2; CDR3 DNA: TGTGCCAGCAGTTACTCTTCCCGGAGCGGCTACACCTTC; CDR3 protein: CASSYSSRSGYTF
clone size: .; V gene: TRBV9; D gene: .; J gene: TRBJ2-5; CDR3 DNA: TGTGCCAGCAGCGTAGAGAGAGGTCGGTCTGGAGAGACCCAGTACTTC; CDR3 protein: CASSVERGRSGETQYF
clone size: few; V gene: TRBV5-4; D gene: .; J gene: TRBJ2-5; CDR3 DNA: TGTGCCAGCAGCCGCGGCGGGTACCAAGAGACCCAGTACTTC; CDR3 protein: CASSRGGYQETQYF
clone size: few; V gene: TRBV2; D gene: TRBD2; J gene: TRBJ2-1; CDR3 DNA: TGTGCCAGCAGTACCGGGACTAGCGTCAATGAGCAGTTCTTC; CDR3 protein: CASSTGTSVNEQFF
clone size: .; V gene: TRBV2; D gene: .; J gene: TRBJ2-1; CDR3 DNA: TGTGCCAGCAGTGACCCTAGTAACCGGGAGTTCTTC; CDR3 protein: CASSDPSNREFF
clone size: .; V gene: TRBV30; D gene: TRBD2; J gene: TRBJ2-1; CDR3 DNA: TGTGCCTGGAGTGTACGAGGACTAGCGGGAGTGTACAATGAGCAGTTCTTC; CDR3 protein: CAWSVRGLAGVYNEQFF
clone size: .; V gene: TRBV5-6; D gene: .; J gene: TRBJ2-7; CDR3 DNA: TGTGCCAGCAGCTACGGGACTCCCAGATACGAGCAGTACTTC; CDR3 protein: CASSYGTPRYEQYF
clone size: few; V gene: TRBV4-3; D gene: TRBD2; J gene: TRBJ2-3; CDR3 DNA: TGCGCCAGCAGCCAAATTAGCGGGCCCACAGATACGCAGTATTTT; CDR3 protein: CASSQISGPTDTQYF
clone size: .; V gene: TRBV6-6; D gene: TRBD1; J gene: TRBJ2-1; CDR3 DNA: TGTGCCAGTTTAGGGGGCTGGGGTGAGCAGTTCTTC; CDR3 protein: CASLGGWGEQFF
clone size: once; V gene: TRBV6-4; D gene: TRBD2; J gene: TRBJ2-3; CDR3 DNA: TGTGCCAGCAGCCCTCGGGCGGGAGGGCCGGGCACAGATACGCAGTATTTT; CDR3 protein: CASSPRAGGPGTDTQYF
clone size: few; V gene: TRBV6-5; D gene: .; J gene: TRBJ1-5; CDR3 DNA: TGTGCCAGCGGGGGGGGTGGGAGGATCAATCAGCCCCAGCATTTT; CDR3 protein: CASGGGGRINQPQHF
clone size: .; V gene: TRBV6-6; D gene: TRBD2; J gene: TRBJ2-7; CDR3 DNA: TGTGCCAGCAGTCCGGGGGGGACCCGCGGCGAGCAGTACTTC; CDR3 protein: CASSPGGTRGEQYF
clone size: few; V gene: TRBV11-3; D gene: .; J gene: TRBJ2-1; CDR3 DNA: TGTGCCAGCAGCTTAGATGAGGCAGGGCCGTTCTTC; CDR3 protein: CASSLDEAGPFF
clone size: few; V gene: TRBV5-4; D gene: TRBD2; J gene: TRBJ2-2; CDR3 DNA: TGTGCCAGCAGCGGGAGGACTAGCGGAGAGTCCCCCGGGGAGCTGTTTTTT; CDR3 protein: CASSGRTSGESPGELFF
clone size: .; V gene: TRBV2; D gene: TRBD1; J gene: TRBJ2-7; CDR3 DNA: TGTGCCAGCAGTGAATTCTGGATCCGGGACAGGGGCTACGAGCAGTACTTC; CDR3 protein: CASSEFWIRDRGYEQYF
clone size: .; V gene: TRBV19; D gene: TRBD1; J gene: TRBJ1-2; CDR3 DNA: TGTGCCAGTAGTATACAAGGACAGGGAAGCTATGGCTACACCTTC; CDR3 protein: CASSIQGQGSYGYTF
clone size: .; V gene: TRBV2; D gene: .; J gene: TRBJ2-7; CDR3 DNA: TGTGCCAGCAGTGAAGGAAGCGGGCGGTACGAGCAGTACTTC; CDR3 protein: CASSEGSGRYEQYF
clone size: few; V gene: TRBV5-1; D gene: TRBD2; J gene: TRBJ2-3; CDR3 DNA: TGCGCCAGCAGCTTGGGAGGGACTAGCGGCGGAGATACGCAGTATTTT; CDR3 protein: CASSLGGTSGGDTQYF